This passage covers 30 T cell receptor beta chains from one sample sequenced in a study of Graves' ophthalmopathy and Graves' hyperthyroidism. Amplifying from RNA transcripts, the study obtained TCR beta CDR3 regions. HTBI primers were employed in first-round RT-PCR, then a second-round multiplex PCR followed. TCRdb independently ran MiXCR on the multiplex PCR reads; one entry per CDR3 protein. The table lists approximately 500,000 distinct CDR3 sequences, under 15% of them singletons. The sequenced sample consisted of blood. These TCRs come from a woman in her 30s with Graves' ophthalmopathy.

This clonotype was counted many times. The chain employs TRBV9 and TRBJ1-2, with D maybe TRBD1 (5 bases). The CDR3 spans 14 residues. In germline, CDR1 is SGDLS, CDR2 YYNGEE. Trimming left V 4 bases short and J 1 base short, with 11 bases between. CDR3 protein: CASSPGTRNYGYTF. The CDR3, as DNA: TGTGCCAGCAGCCCGGGGACTCGTAACTATGGCTACACCTTC. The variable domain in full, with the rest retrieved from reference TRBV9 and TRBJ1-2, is DSGVTQTPKHLITATGQRVTLRCSPRSGDLSVYWYQQSLDQGLQFLIQYYNGEERAKGNILERFSAQQFPDLHSELNLSSLELGDSALYFCASSPGTRNYGYTFGSGTRLTVV.

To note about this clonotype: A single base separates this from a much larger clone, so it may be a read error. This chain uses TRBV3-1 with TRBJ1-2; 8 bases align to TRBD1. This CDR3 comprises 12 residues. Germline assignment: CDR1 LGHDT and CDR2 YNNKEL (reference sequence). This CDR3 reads CTSRRQGLGYTF. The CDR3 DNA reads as TGTACCAGCAGGAGACAGGGGCTAGGCTACACCTTC.

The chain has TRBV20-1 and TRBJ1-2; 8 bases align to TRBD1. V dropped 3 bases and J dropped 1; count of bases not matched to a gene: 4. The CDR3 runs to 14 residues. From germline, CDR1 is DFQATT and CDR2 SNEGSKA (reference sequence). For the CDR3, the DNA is TGCAGTGCTAGCCGGGACAGGCTTAACTATGGCTACACCTTC. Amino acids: CSASRDRLNYGYTF.

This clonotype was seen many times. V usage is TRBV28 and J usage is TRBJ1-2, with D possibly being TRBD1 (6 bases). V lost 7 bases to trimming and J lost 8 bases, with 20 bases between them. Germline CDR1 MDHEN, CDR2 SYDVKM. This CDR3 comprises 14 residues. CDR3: CASTDPSQGVGYTF. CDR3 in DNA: TGTGCCAGCACAGACCCGTCACAGGGCGTGGGCTACACCTTC.

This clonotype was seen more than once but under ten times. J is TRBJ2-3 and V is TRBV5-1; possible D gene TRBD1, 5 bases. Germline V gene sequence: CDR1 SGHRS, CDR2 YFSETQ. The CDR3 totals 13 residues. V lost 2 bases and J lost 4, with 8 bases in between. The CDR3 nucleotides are TGCGCCAGCAGCTTAGGACATTCAGATACGCAGTATTTT. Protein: CASSLGHSDTQYF.

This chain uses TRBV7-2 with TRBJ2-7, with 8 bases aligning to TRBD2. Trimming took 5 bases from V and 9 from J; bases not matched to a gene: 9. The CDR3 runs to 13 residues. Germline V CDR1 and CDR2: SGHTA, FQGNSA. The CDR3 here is CASSAAGAGGQYF. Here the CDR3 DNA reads TGTGCCAGCAGCGCCGCTGGGGCGGGGGGGCAGTACTTC.

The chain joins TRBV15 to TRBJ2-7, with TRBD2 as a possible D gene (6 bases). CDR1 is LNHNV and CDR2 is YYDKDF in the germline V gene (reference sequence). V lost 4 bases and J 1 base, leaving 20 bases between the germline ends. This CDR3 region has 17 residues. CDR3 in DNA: TGTGCCACCAGCACGGGAGTGGCGGTTGGGGTTTCCTACGAGCAGTACTTC. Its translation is CATSTGVAVGVSYEQYF.

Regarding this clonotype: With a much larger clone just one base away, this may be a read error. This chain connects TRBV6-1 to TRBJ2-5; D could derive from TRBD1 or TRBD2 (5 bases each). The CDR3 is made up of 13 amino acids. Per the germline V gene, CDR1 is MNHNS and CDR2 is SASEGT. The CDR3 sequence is CTSSEGPQETRYF. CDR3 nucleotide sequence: TGTACCAGCAGTGAGGGACCTCAAGAGACCCGGTACTTC.

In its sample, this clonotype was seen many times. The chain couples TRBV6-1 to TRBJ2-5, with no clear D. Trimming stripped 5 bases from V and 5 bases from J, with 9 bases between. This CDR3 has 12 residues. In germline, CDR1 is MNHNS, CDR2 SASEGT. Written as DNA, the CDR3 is TGTGCCAGCAGTTTTAGTGGGGAGACCCAGTACTTC. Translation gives CASSFSGETQYF.

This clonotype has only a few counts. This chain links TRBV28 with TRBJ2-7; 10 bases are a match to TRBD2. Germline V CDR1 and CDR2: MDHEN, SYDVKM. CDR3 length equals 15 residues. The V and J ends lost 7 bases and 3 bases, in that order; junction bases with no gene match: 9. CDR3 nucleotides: TGTGCCAGCACCCCTGGACTAGCGGAACTCTACGAGCAGTACTTC. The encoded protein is CASTPGLAELYEQYF. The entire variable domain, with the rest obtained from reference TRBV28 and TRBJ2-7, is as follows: DVKVTQSSRYLVKRTGEKVFLECVQDMDHENMFWYRQDPGLGLRLIYFSYDVKMKEKGDIPEGYSVSREKKERFSLILESASTNQTSMYLCASTPGLAELYEQYFGPGTRLTVT.

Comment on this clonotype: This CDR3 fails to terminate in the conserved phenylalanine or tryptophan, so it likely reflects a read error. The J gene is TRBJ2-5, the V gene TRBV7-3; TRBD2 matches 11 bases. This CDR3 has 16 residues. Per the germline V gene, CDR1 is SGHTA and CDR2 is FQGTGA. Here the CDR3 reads CVSSPGLADSGETQYI. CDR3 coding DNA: TGTGTCAGCAGCCCGGGACTAGCGGATTCCGGAGAGACCCAGTACATC.

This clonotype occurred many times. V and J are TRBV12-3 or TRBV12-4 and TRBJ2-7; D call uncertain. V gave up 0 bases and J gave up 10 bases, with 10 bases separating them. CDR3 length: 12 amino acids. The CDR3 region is CASSLAGKPQYF. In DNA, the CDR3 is TGTGCCAGCAGTTTAGCGGGGAAGCCTCAGTACTTC.

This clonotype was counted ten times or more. Here the CDR3 reads CASSYKRTGGILVAYEQYF. The CDR3 nucleotides are TGTGCCAGCAGTTATAAGAGGACAGGGGGAATTTTAGTTGCCTACGAGCAGTACTTC. The rearrangement uses TRBV6-2 or TRBV6-3 and TRBJ2-7, with 10 bases fitting TRBD1. The CDR3 length is 19 residues. Germline CDR1 is MNHEY and CDR2 is SVGEGT. The J segment lost 2 bases and the V segment lost 3 bases, leaving 16 bases of the junction unmatched.

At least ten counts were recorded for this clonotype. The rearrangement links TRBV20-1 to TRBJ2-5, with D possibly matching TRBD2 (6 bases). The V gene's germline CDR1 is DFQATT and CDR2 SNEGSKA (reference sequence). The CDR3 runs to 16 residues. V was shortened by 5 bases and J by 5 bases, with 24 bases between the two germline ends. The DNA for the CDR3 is TGCAGTGCTCCCCCGGCCCTAGCGATCTCGGGGGAGACCCAGTACTTC. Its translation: CSAPPALAISGETQYF.

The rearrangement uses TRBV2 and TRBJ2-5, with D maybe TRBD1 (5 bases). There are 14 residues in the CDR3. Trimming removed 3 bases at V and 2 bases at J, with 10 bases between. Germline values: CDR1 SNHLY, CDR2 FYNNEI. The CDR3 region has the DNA TGTGCCAGCAGTGACTCAGGGCTTCAAGAGACCCAGTACTTC. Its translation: CASSDSGLQETQYF. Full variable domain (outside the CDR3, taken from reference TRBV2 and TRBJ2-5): EPEVTQTPSHQVTQMGQEVILRCVPISNHLYFYWYRQILGQKVEFLVSFYNNEISEKSEIFDDQFSVERPDGSNFTLKIRSTKLEDSAMYFCASSDSGLQETQYFGPGTRLLVL.

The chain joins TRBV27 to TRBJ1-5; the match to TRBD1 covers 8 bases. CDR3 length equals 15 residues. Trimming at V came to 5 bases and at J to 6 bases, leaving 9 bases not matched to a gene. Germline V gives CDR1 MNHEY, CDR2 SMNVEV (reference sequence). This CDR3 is CASSLTGGGGQPQHF. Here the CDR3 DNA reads TGTGCCAGCAGTCTCACAGGGGGTGGAGGTCAGCCCCAGCATTTT.

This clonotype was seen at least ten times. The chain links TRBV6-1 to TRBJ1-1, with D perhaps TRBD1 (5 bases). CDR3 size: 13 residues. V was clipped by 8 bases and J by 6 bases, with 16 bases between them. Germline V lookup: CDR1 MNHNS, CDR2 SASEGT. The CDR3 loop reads CASGRGGGAEAFF. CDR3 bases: TGTGCCAGCGGGCGTGGGGGAGGCGCTGAAGCTTTCTTT.

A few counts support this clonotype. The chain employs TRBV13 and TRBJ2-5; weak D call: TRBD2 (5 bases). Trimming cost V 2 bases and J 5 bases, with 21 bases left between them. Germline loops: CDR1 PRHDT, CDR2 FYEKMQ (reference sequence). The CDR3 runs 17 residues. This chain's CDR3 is CASSLRGMWGAGETQYF. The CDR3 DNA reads TGTGCCAGCAGCTTAAGAGGAATGTGGGGAGCCGGGGAGACCCAGTACTTC. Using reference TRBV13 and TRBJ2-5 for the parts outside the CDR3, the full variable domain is AAGVIQSPRHLIKEKRETATLKCYPIPRHDTVYWYQQGPGQDPQFLISFYEKMQSDKGSIPDRFSAQQFSDYHSELNMSSLELGDSALYFCASSLRGMWGAGETQYFGPGTRLLVL.

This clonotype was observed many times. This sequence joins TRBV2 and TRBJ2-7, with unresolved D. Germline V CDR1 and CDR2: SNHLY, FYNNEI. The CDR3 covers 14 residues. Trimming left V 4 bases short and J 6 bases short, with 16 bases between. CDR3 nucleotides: TGTGCCAGCAGTGTTGTATACCAAGTCAGCGAGCAGTACTTC. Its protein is CASSVVYQVSEQYF. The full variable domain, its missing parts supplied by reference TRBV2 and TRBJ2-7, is EPEVTQTPSHQVTQMGQEVILRCVPISNHLYFYWYRQILGQKVEFLVSFYNNEISEKSEIFDDQFSVERPDGSNFTLKIRSTKLEDSAMYFCASSVVYQVSEQYFGPGTRLTVT.

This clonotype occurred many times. The CDR3 region is CASSRGIGSYEQYF. The CDR3 DNA reads as TGTGCCAGCAGTCGGGGAATAGGCTCCTACGAGCAGTACTTC. The genes are TRBV28 and TRBJ2-7; perhaps TRBD2 as D (5 bases). The CDR3 sequence is 14 residues long. Looked up from germline, CDR1 is MDHEN and CDR2 is SYDVKM. The V end lost 5 bases, the J end lost 0 bases, and 11 bases lay between the germline ends.

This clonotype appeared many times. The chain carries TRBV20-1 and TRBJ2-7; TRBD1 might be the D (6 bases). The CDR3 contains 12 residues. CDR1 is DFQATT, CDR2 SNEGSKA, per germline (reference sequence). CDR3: CSGGQGKSEQYF. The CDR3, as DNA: TGCAGCGGCGGCCAGGGGAAGTCCGAGCAGTACTTC.

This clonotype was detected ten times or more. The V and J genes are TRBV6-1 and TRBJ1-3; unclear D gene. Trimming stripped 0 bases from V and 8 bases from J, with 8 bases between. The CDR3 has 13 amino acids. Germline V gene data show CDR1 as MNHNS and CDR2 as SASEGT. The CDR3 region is CASSEAGWDTIYF. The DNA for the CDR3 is TGTGCCAGCAGTGAAGCGGGTTGGGACACCATATATTTT.

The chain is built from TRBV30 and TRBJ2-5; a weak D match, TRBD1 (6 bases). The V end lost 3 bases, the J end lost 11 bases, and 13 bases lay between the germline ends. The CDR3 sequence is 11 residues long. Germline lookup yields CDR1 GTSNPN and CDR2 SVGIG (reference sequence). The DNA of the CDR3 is TGTGCCTGGAGCCACAGGGATATTCAGTACTTC. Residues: CAWSHRDIQYF.

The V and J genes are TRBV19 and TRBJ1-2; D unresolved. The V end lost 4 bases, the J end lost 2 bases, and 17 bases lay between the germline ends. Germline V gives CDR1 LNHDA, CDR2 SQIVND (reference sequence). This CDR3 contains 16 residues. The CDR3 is CASSTFLLQQNYGYTF. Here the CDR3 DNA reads TGTGCCAGTAGTACTTTCCTTTTGCAGCAGAACTATGGCTACACCTTC.

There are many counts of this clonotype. The CDR3 DNA follows: TGCAGTGCTAGAGTGTCCCCAGATAGCAATCAGCCCCAGCATTTT. Translation: CSARVSPDSNQPQHF. V and J are TRBV20-1 and TRBJ1-5; D not certain. Trimming pared 1 base from V and 0 bases from J, leaving 10 bases between. The CDR3 consists of 15 residues. Germline V gene sequence: CDR1 DFQATT, CDR2 SNEGSKA (reference sequence).

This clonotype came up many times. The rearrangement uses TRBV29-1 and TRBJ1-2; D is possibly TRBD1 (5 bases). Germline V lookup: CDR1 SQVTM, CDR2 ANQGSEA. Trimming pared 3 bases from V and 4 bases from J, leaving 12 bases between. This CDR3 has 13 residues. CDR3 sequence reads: CSVERAGTYGYTF. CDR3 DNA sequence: TGCAGCGTTGAGAGAGCAGGGACCTATGGCTACACCTTC.

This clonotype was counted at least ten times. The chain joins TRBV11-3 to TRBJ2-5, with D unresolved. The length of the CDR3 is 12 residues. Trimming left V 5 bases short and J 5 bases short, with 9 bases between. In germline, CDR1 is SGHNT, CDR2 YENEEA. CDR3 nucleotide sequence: TGTGCCAGCAGCGGCGCCGGGGAGACCCAGTACTTC. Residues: CASSGAGETQYF.

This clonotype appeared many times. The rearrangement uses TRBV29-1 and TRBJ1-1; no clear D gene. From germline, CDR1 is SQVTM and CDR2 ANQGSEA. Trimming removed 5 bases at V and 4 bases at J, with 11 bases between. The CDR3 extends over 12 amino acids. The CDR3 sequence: CSVLGYSTEAFF. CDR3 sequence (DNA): TGCAGCGTTTTGGGTTATAGCACTGAAGCTTTCTTT.

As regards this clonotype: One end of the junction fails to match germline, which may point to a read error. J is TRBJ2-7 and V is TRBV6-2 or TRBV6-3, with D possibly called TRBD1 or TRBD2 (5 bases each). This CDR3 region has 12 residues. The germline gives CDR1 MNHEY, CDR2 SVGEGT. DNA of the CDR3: TGTGCCAGCAAGGGGAGCGACTACGGGCAGTACTTC. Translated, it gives CASKGSDYGQYF.

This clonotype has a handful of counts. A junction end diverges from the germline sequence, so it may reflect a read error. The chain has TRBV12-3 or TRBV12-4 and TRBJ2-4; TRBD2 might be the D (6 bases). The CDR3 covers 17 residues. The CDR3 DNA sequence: TGTGCCAGCAGTTTAATTCGTGGAGGGCTAGCCAAAAACATTAAGTACTTC. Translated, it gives CASSLIRGGLAKNIKYF.